This T cell receptor (beta chain) was retrieved from a study of T-cell reconstitution after alpha-beta-depleted transplantation in children. Using unique molecular identifiers, the investigators prepared the TCRbeta library. MiXCR, applied by TCRdb to the PCR reads, yields one record per CDR3 protein. There are some 310,000 distinct CDR3 sequences in the sample; approximately 23% occur only once, and 11% lies in the top ten. V lost 4 bases, J lost 5 bases, and 8 bases stayed unmatched. CDR1 and CDR2 (germline): MGHRA, YSYEKL. The CDR3 is 15 residues long. Study-level results: One year post-transplant, T-cell counts and diversity were largely derived from T cells produced anew. Recipient T cells and thymic progenitors that survived gave rise to the high TCRbeta diversity observed at day 60 in some patients.

This clonotype turned up a few times. Its antigen is as yet unknown. The sequencing used PBMCs, mostly from graft donor cells, collected 180 days after TCRalphabeta/CD19-depleted stem cell transplant. This receptor was obtained from a male patient aged 10-17 years who had a stem cell transplant for acute lymphoblastic leukemia, so the T cells may come from the graft donor. V usage is TRBV4-1 and J usage is TRBJ2-7, with 10 nucleotides matching TRBD1. The CDR3 loop reads CASSLGQGEKNEQYF. The CDR3 coding sequence is TGCGCCAGCAGCCTAGGACAGGGGGAAAAGAACGAGCAGTACTTC.